This T cell receptor (beta chain) is from a study of post-analysis software for immune sequencing data. Across the study: Included among the disease courses, which were recorded for the cohort, were relapsing-remitting, secondary progressive and progressive-relapsing multiple sclerosis. The study, taken as a whole, reports: Relative to controls, patients with multiple sclerosis showed significantly lower normalized Chao1 diversity.

This clonotype was recorded a few times. What it binds is not known. Incorporated into the TCR beta cDNA libraries were unique molecular identifiers, which served to reduce PCR and sequencing biases. Yield was roughly 0.5 million cDNA molecules from approximately 0.95 to 9.8 million T cells. Via MiXCR, TCRdb re-called the PCR reads, giving one row per CDR3 protein. This table has fewer than 900,000 distinct CDR3 sequences, around 42% appearing once. Material for sequencing was blood. This sequence originates from a girl under 18 with multiple sclerosis.

This CDR3 is CASSRSRGGKTEAFF. The CDR3 bases are TGTGCCAGCAGCCGGTCCCGGGGCGGGAAAACTGAAGCTTTCTTT. The chain has TRBV5-5 and TRBJ1-1; a possible D gene is TRBD1 (5 bases). This CDR3 is built from 15 residues. Germline V gene data show CDR1 as SGHKS and CDR2 as YYEKEE (reference sequence). Trimming left V 4 bases short and J 5 bases short, with 18 bases between. Full variable domain (missing parts from reference TRBV5-5 and TRBJ1-1): DAGVTQSPTHLIKTRGQQVTLRCSPISGHKSVSWYQQVLGQGPQFIFQYYEKEERGRGNFPDRFSARQFPNYSSELNVNALLLGDSALYLCASSRSRGGKTEAFFGQGTRLTVV.